Below are 9 T cell receptor beta chains sequenced from a single sample in a study of cytomegalovirus exposure and HLA in healthy donors. PCR employed 60 Vbeta and 13 Jbeta primers. Assay: immunoSEQ multiplex PCR; the TCRdb copy retains only in-frame clones and omits some. The sample holds around 110,000 clones, approximately 76% seen once. The sample consisted of PBMCs. The source is a man younger than 30 in good health and CMV-seronegative.

The genes are TRBV25-1 and TRBJ2-1; TRBD2 is a possible D gene (6 bases). This CDR3 is built from 15 residues. CDR1 is MGHDK, CDR2 SYGVNS, per germline. V gave up 8 bases and J gave up 1 base, with 15 bases separating them. The CDR3 nucleotides are TGTGCCAGCGTTCCACCGGGACTTTCCTACAATGAGCAGTTCTTC. The encoded protein is CASVPPGLSYNEQFF.

This chain joins TRBV27 and TRBJ1-5; the D is unclear. The V gene's germline CDR1 is MNHEY and CDR2 SMNVEV (reference sequence). Trimming left V 3 bases short and J 4 bases short, with 7 bases between. The CDR3 covers 13 residues. DNA for the CDR3: TGTGCCAGCAGTTTGCGGCCTAATCAGCCCCAGCATTTT. Protein: CASSLRPNQPQHF.

There are a few counts of this clone. The chain combines TRBV2 with TRBJ1-2; weak D call: TRBD1 (5 bases). Per the germline V gene, CDR1 is SNHLY and CDR2 is FYNNEI. V lost 8 bases and J 0 bases, leaving 19 bases between the germline ends. This CDR3 contains 16 residues. The CDR3 DNA is TGTGCCAGCGTCCCGGGACTGTTAAGGGCTAACTATGGCTACACCTTC. It is translated as CASVPGLLRANYGYTF.

This clone was seen only once. This chain links TRBV7-2 with TRBJ1-5, with D possibly TRBD1 on 6 matching bases. The CDR3 length is 15 residues. Germline lookup yields CDR1 SGHTA and CDR2 FQGNSA. Trimming removed 4 bases from V and 6 bases from J, with 16 bases in between. The CDR3 reads CASSSSASGVQPQHF. As DNA, the CDR3 is TGTGCCAGCAGCTCCTCTGCCTCAGGGGTTCAGCCCCAGCATTTT.

This chain uses TRBV9 with TRBJ2-5, with TRBD2 matching over 11 bases. CDR1 is SGDLS, CDR2 YYNGEE, per germline. The V and J ends lost 4 bases and 2 bases, in that order; junction bases with no gene match: 4. This CDR3 region has 15 residues. The CDR3 DNA is TGTGCCAGCAGCACTAGCGGGGGAAGGCAAGAGACCCAGTACTTC. Amino acid sequence: CASSTSGGRQETQYF.

The chain combines TRBV19 with TRBJ2-7, with 11 bases identical to TRBD1. CDR1 LNHDA and CDR2 SQIVND come from the germline V gene (reference sequence). J lost 5 bases, V lost 1 base, and 1 base had no gene match. The CDR3 extends over 14 amino acids. The CDR3 is CASSIGTGGNEQYF. The CDR3 nucleotides are TGTGCCAGTAGTATAGGGACAGGGGGCAACGAGCAGTACTTC.

The chain employs TRBV7-8 and TRBJ1-1; unclear D gene. V shed 1 base and J shed 0 bases, with 6 bases lying between them. The CDR3 consists of 14 residues. CDR1 and CDR2 (germline): SGHVS, FQNEAQ. The CDR3, as DNA: TGTGCCAGCAGCTTAGGAGGAGTGAACACTGAAGCTTTCTTT. Residues: CASSLGGVNTEAFF.

The CDR3 loop reads CASSLVTGYEQYF. CDR3 nucleotide sequence: TGTGCCAGCAGCTTAGTGACAGGCTACGAGCAGTACTTC. The rearrangement links TRBV7-2 to TRBJ2-7, with a weak D call TRBD1 (6 bases). This CDR3 is built from 13 residues. Trimming cost V 1 base and J 3 bases, with 7 bases left between them. CDR1 and CDR2 (germline): SGHTA, FQGNSA.

This chain connects TRBV5-4 to TRBJ1-2, with D possibly TRBD1 on 6 matching bases. The CDR3 sequence is 15 residues long. V was clipped by 0 bases and J by 9 bases, with 18 bases between them. Germline CDR1 is SGHNT and CDR2 is YYREEE (reference sequence). The DNA for the CDR3 is TGTGCCAGCAGCTTGGGGGACCACGGGACAACGAGCTACACCTTC. Its translation: CASSLGDHGTTSYTF. The variable domain in full, completed from reference TRBV5-4 and TRBJ1-2, reads ETGVTQSPTHLIKTRGQQVTLRCSSQSGHNTVSWYQQALGQGPQFIFQYYREEENGRGNFPPRFSGLQFPNYSSELNVNALELDDSALYLCASSLGDHGTTSYTFGSGTRLTVV.